One and the same sample provided the 27 T cell receptor beta chains below, sequenced in a study of shared T cell receptors in the human thymus (dated by TCRdb to 2020 to 2022). Library preparation used the immunoSEQ multiplex PCR assay. Drawn from immuneACCESS, this table holds only the in-frame rearrangements with V and J called that TCRdb kept. Clones are partly lost; checked studies trace under half to an unresolved V gene and leave the rest unexplained. The sample table holds 630,000 or so clones, of which about 90% were seen once. More than 0.009% of the sample is in the top ten clones. The data were also submitted as part of a second study, on human thymus T cells.

The sequenced material came from thymocytes. The receptor set was obtained from a boy under two years old with a congenital heart defect. Donor details come from another sample of the same person, matched by shared clones.

This clone was picked up one time. The chain recombines TRBV30 with TRBJ1-1; D unclear. The length of the CDR3 is 10 residues. Germline values: CDR1 GTSNPN, CDR2 SVGIG (reference sequence). Trimming pared 2 bases from V and 10 bases from J, leaving 8 bases between. CDR3 nucleotide sequence: TGTGCCTGGAGTTCACAAGTAGCTTTCTTT. This codes for CAWSSQVAFF.

J is TRBJ2-1 and V is TRBV4-3; 9 positions agree with TRBD2. There are 16 residues in the CDR3. J gave up 3 bases and V 3 bases, and 6 bases lay outside the gene matches. Germline V lookup: CDR1 LGHNA, CDR2 YSLEER. CDR3 residues: CASSQAREGRYNEQFF. As DNA, the CDR3 is TGCGCCAGCAGCCAGGCGCGGGAGGGCCGCTACAATGAGCAGTTCTTC.

The V call is TRBV29-1, the J call TRBJ2-1; no definite D call. The CDR3 totals 14 residues. The V end was cut by 3 bases, the J end by 1 base, with 10 bases between. CDR1 and CDR2 (germline): SQVTM, ANQGSEA. The CDR3 bases are TGCAGCGTTGACAAACTCAAGTCCTACAATGAGCAGTTCTTC. Its protein product is CSVDKLKSYNEQFF.

The genes are TRBV14 and TRBJ2-3; TRBD2 agrees at 11 bases. The CDR3 extends over 19 amino acids. V shed 3 bases and J 2 bases; nucleotides not matched to a gene: 13. Germline CDR1 is SGHDN and CDR2 is FVKESK. CDR3 DNA sequence: TGTGCCAGCAGCCACCGAGGGACTAGCGGTAACTTAACCACAGATACGCAGTATTTT. It yields the protein CASSHRGTSGNLTTDTQYF.

This chain connects TRBV28 to TRBJ1-3; unclear D gene. The CDR3 contains 13 residues. V was cut by 7 bases and J by 8 bases, with 15 bases left in between. Germline V gene sequence: CDR1 MDHEN, CDR2 SYDVKM. CDR3 DNA sequence: TGTGCCAGCACCCGGCACCGGCGGGACACCATATATTTT. It encodes CASTRHRRDTIYF.

The rearrangement uses TRBV27 and TRBJ2-1, with TRBD1 as a possible D gene (5 bases). Per germline, CDR1 MNHEY and CDR2 SMNVEV (reference sequence). This CDR3 spans 15 amino acids. Trimming left V 7 bases short and J 0 bases short, with 13 bases between. CDR3 coding DNA: TGTGCCAGCAAAGACAGCCCCCGCTCCTACAATGAGCAGTTCTTC. This encodes CASKDSPRSYNEQFF.

V is TRBV28 and J is TRBJ1-1; TRBD1 matches 8 bases. Germline trimming cut 4 bases from V and 9 bases from J; bases unmatched to any gene: 4. From germline, CDR1 is MDHEN and CDR2 SYDVKM. The CDR3 runs to 12 residues. The CDR3 loop reads CASSSDRGQAFF. CDR3 DNA: TGTGCCAGCAGTTCTGACAGGGGCCAAGCTTTCTTT. Full variable domain (missing parts from reference TRBV28 and TRBJ1-1): DVKVTQSSRYLVKRTGEKVFLECVQDMDHENMFWYRQDPGLGLRLIYFSYDVKMKEKGDIPEGYSVSREKKERFSLILESASTNQTSMYLCASSSDRGQAFFGQGTRLTVV.

The chain combines TRBV27 with TRBJ2-5, with TRBD2 as a possible D gene (6 bases). Germline V gene data show CDR1 as MNHEY and CDR2 as SMNVEV (reference sequence). This CDR3 has 13 amino acids. With 2 bases removed from V and 4 bases from J, the gap between germline ends came to 8 bases. CDR3 residues: CASSLMGGETQYF. In DNA, the CDR3 is TGTGCCAGCAGTTTAATGGGGGGAGAGACCCAGTACTTC.

The chain combines TRBV18 with TRBJ2-7; 8 nucleotides line up with TRBD1. This CDR3 contains 15 residues. The V and J ends lost 2 bases and 7 bases, in that order; junction bases with no gene match: 10. The germline gives CDR1 KGHSH, CDR2 LQKENI. The chain's CDR3 is CASSPGTGEGGEQYF. CDR3 sequence (DNA): TGTGCCAGCTCACCAGGGACAGGAGAGGGGGGAGAGCAGTACTTC.

This chain uses TRBV29-1 with TRBJ2-3, with 8 bases aligning to TRBD2. Germline trimming cut 6 bases from V and 6 bases from J; bases unmatched to any gene: 5. The germline V gene has CDR1 SQVTM and CDR2 ANQGSEA. This CDR3 is 12 amino acids long. The CDR3 reads CSVAGAPDTQYF. The CDR3, as DNA: TGCAGCGTAGCGGGAGCCCCCGATACGCAGTATTTT.

The chain uses TRBV7-9 and TRBJ2-7; 7 nucleotides align to TRBD1. The germline V gene has CDR1 SEHNR and CDR2 FQNEAQ (reference sequence). V trimming: 5 bases; J trimming: 3 bases; junction bases outside the gene matches: 7. The CDR3 spans 14 residues. This chain's CDR3 is CASSDKGQIYEQYF. The CDR3 nucleotides read TGTGCCAGCAGCGACAAGGGACAGATCTACGAGCAGTACTTC.

This clone has a single count. The chain links TRBV4-3 to TRBJ2-3; D might be TRBD2 (6 bases). This CDR3 has 17 residues. The V and J ends lost 2 bases and 1 base respectively, with 16 bases between them. Germline V gives CDR1 LGHNA, CDR2 YSLEER. CDR3 protein: CASSQLSGLYRTDTQYF. CDR3 bases: TGCGCCAGCAGCCAACTTTCGGGACTCTACCGCACAGATACGCAGTATTTT.

This clone was seen a few times. The V gene is TRBV28, the J gene TRBJ1-2, with TRBD1 matching 9 bases. V trimming: 3 bases; J trimming: 4 bases; junction bases outside the gene matches: 30. Germline assignment: CDR1 MDHEN and CDR2 SYDVKM. This CDR3 contains 23 residues. The CDR3 protein is CASSLKSGGDRVPPGYVPYGYTF. In DNA, the CDR3 is TGTGCCAGCAGTTTGAAGTCGGGGGGGGACAGGGTTCCCCCAGGGTATGTTCCCTATGGCTACACCTTC.

This clone was seen once. The chain recombines TRBV14 with TRBJ2-1; 9 nucleotides line up with TRBD2. After removal of 4 bases from V and 6 bases from J, the junction contained 13 bases not matched to a gene. In germline, CDR1 is SGHDN, CDR2 FVKESK. The CDR3 length is 17 residues. This CDR3 reads CASSLESGLAQSNEQFF. Here the CDR3 DNA reads TGTGCCAGCAGCCTTGAATCGGGACTAGCTCAGTCCAATGAGCAGTTCTTC.

The chain combines TRBV15 with TRBJ1-4; the match to TRBD1 covers 10 bases. Per germline, CDR1 LNHNV and CDR2 YYDKDF (reference sequence). The CDR3 is made up of 15 amino acids. After removal of 5 bases from V and 10 bases from J, the junction contained 10 bases not matched to a gene. The CDR3 region has the DNA TGTGCCACCAGCGGGACCGGGACAGGGGAGCGAAAACTGTTTTTT. Protein product: CATSGTGTGERKLFF. Supplemented by reference TRBV15 and TRBJ1-4, the full variable domain reads DAMVIQNPRYQVTQFGKPVTLSCSQTLNHNVMYWYQQKSSQAPKLLFHYYDKDFNNEADTPDNFQSRRPNTSFCFLDIRSPGLGDTAMYLCATSGTGTGERKLFFGSGTQLSVL.

The CDR3 nucleotides are TGTGCCAGAAGCTTGTATATTTTCTACAGGACATATGGCTACACCTTC. Amino acids: CARSLYIFYRTYGYTF. The chain has TRBV5-3 and TRBJ1-2; the D gene is possibly TRBD1 (5 bases). TRBV5-3 is flagged as an ORF with uncertain function. The V gene lost 1 base and the J gene lost 5 bases, with 18 bases spanning the gap. This CDR3 region has 16 residues.

This clone is a singleton in its sample. The rearrangement links TRBV4-3 to TRBJ2-2, with 7 bases lining up with TRBD2. This CDR3 region has 21 residues. After removal of 0 bases from V and 4 bases from J, the junction contained 20 bases not matched to a gene. The V gene's germline CDR1 is LGHNA and CDR2 YSLEER. CDR3 loop: CASSQDPSGWTRGSGTGELFF. Written as DNA, the CDR3 is TGCGCCAGCAGCCAAGATCCATCCGGTTGGACTAGAGGGAGTGGCACCGGGGAGCTGTTTTTT.

The V and J genes are TRBV15 and TRBJ2-7, with 10 bases that match TRBD2. Germline values: CDR1 LNHNV, CDR2 YYDKDF (reference sequence). The junction had 9 bases not matched to a gene; V was cut back by 1 base and J by 3 bases. The CDR3 length is 17 residues. CDR3 amino acids: CATSRVPSSGGIYEQYF. The CDR3 nucleotides are TGTGCCACCAGCAGAGTCCCCTCTAGCGGGGGAATCTACGAGCAGTACTTC.

The chain uses TRBV15 and TRBJ1-4; D ambiguous. Trimming removed 4 bases from V and 5 bases from J, with 11 bases in between. This CDR3 comprises 14 residues. Germline V CDR1 and CDR2: LNHNV, YYDKDF (reference sequence). This CDR3 reads CATSTRRANEKLFF. The CDR3 DNA reads TGTGCCACCAGCACCCGGCGGGCGAATGAAAAACTGTTTTTT.

The chain employs TRBV27 and TRBJ2-7; the D gene is possibly TRBD1 (5 bases). Looked up from germline, CDR1 is MNHEY and CDR2 is SMNVEV (reference sequence). CDR3 length: 14 amino acids. Trimming left V 3 bases short and J 2 bases short, with 11 bases between. CDR3 amino acids: CASSFRAGTYEQYF. CDR3 coding DNA: TGTGCCAGCAGTTTTCGGGCAGGGACCTACGAGCAGTACTTC.

The chain uses TRBV13 and TRBJ1-1; TRBD1 aligns across 10 bases. Germline values: CDR1 PRHDT, CDR2 FYEKMQ (reference sequence). V gave up 3 bases and J gave up 11 bases; unmatched junction bases: 18. This CDR3 contains 17 residues. This chain's CDR3 is CASSFQYHRDRGPWAFF. The CDR3 DNA sequence: TGTGCCAGCAGCTTTCAGTACCACCGGGACAGGGGTCCCTGGGCTTTCTTT.

The chain employs TRBV7-7 and TRBJ2-1, with 9 bases matching TRBD2. Germline V gene lookup returns CDR1 SSHAT and CDR2 FNYEAQ (reference sequence). The CDR3 runs 16 residues. V was clipped by 1 base and J by 4 bases; unmatched bases: 5. Here the CDR3 DNA reads TGTGCCAGCAGCTTAGATTTGACTAGCGGATACAATGAGCAGTTCTTC. The encoded protein is CASSLDLTSGYNEQFF.

The chain is built from TRBV5-4 and TRBJ2-1; D is unclear. The CDR3 extends over 15 amino acids. Germline lookup yields CDR1 SGHNT and CDR2 YYREEE (reference sequence). V was shortened by 0 bases and J by 6 bases, with 13 bases between the two germline ends. The DNA for the CDR3 is TGTGCCAGCAGCTTGGAGCTAGTTCACGGCAATGAGCAGTTCTTC. Amino acids: CASSLELVHGNEQFF.

In this sample, this clone turned up a few times. The chain employs TRBV28 and TRBJ2-7, with TRBD2 identical over 11 bases. The CDR3 is 18 residues long. Trimming removed 3 bases from V and 2 bases from J; junction bases left unmatched: 12. CDR1 MDHEN and CDR2 SYDVKM come from the germline V gene. CDR3 amino acids: CASSFPRRTSGPTYEQYF. DNA for the CDR3: TGTGCCAGCAGTTTTCCCCGTCGGACTAGCGGGCCCACCTACGAGCAGTACTTC.

V gene TRBV7-9 combines with J gene TRBJ2-2; 9 nucleotides line up with TRBD1. The J segment lost 7 bases and the V segment lost 5 bases, leaving 11 bases of the junction unmatched. This CDR3 comprises 16 residues. Germline V gene lookup returns CDR1 SEHNR and CDR2 FQNEAQ (reference sequence). The DNA of the CDR3 is TGTGCCAGCAGCCTCCGGGACAGGGCGGAGGACGGGGAGCTGTTTTTT. This sequence encodes CASSLRDRAEDGELFF.

The J gene is TRBJ2-2, the V gene TRBV28; tentative D call: TRBD1 (5 bases). Trimming removed 4 bases from V and 4 bases from J, with 25 bases in between. This CDR3 region has 19 residues. Per the germline V gene, CDR1 is MDHEN and CDR2 is SYDVKM. DNA for the CDR3: TGTGCCAGCAGTTCGGTGTGGCAGGGCCCCGTTGGCGGCACCGGGGAGCTGTTTTTT. It specifies CASSSVWQGPVGGTGELFF. The entire variable domain, with the rest obtained from reference TRBV28 and TRBJ2-2, is as follows: DVKVTQSSRYLVKRTGEKVFLECVQDMDHENMFWYRQDPGLGLRLIYFSYDVKMKEKGDIPEGYSVSREKKERFSLILESASTNQTSMYLCASSSVWQGPVGGTGELFFGEGSRLTVL.

This chain connects TRBV29-1 to TRBJ2-7, with D hard to call. Germline CDR1 reads SQVTM; CDR2 reads ANQGSEA. Trimming cost V 4 bases and J 0 bases, with 7 bases left between them. CDR3 length: 12 residues. The CDR3, as DNA: TGCAGCGTTGTAGTGAGCTCCTACGAGCAGTACTTC. The encoded protein is CSVVVSSYEQYF.